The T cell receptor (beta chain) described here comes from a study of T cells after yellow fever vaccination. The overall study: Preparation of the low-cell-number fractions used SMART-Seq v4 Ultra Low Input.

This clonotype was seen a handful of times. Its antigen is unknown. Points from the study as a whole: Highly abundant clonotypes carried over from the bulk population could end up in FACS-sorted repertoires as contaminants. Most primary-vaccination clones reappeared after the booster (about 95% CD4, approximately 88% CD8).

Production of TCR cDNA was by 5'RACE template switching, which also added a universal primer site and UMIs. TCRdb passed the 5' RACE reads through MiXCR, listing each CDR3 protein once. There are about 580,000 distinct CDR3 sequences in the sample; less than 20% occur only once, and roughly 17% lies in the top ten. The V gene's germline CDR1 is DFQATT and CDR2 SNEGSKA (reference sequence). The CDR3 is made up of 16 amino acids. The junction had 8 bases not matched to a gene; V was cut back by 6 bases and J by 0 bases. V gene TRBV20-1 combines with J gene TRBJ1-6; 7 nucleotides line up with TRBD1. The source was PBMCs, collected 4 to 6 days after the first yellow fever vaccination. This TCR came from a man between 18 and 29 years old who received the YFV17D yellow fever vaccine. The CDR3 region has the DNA TGCAGTGCAAAAGGGACAGAGAGCTCCTATAATTCACCCCTCCACTTT. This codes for CSAKGTESSYNSPLHF.